The sequence of this T cell receptor (beta chain) was determined in a study of identical twins. Overall study findings and caveats: Excess twin sharing in beta out-of-frame sequences was weaker.

Unmatched junction bases numbered 2, after V lost 2 bases and J lost 1 base. This CDR3 has 15 residues. Germline V lookup: CDR1 SGHRS, CDR2 YFSETQ. TCRdb reprocessed the 5' RACE reads with MiXCR, giving one entry per CDR3 protein. The sample lists hundreds of thousands of distinct CDR3 sequences, about 12% occurring once. This clonotype has at least ten counts. What it binds is unknown. The sample was also reused in another study, on yellow fever vaccine responses in identical twins.

This chain links TRBV5-1 with TRBJ2-1; 8 nucleotides align to TRBD2. The sequenced sample consisted of PBMCs. This clonotype was sampled from a woman aged 18 to 35 in good health. The CDR3 bases are TGCGCCAGCAGCTTAGCGGGAGAGTCCTACAATGAGCAGTTCTTC. Amino acids: CASSLAGESYNEQFF.